The sequence of this T cell receptor beta chain was determined in a study of T cell responses to AZD1222 COVID-19 vaccine. Findings and caveats of the study: The study found vaccine-associated CD4 TCRs spanning spike, dominant at 160-218 and 743-854.

A word on this clone: The antigen remains undetermined.

Germline loops: CDR1 SGHVS, CDR2 FQNEAQ. The CDR3 length is 13 residues. V lost 3 bases and J 15 bases, leaving 18 bases between the germline ends. The method was immunoSEQ multiplex PCR; TCRdb's version includes in-frame clones alone and lacks a portion of them. Of around 150,000 clones detected, just over 90% appear once; the ten largest clones hold around 4.6%. The TCR sequence derives from an adult in good health. Material: peripheral blood, obtained on day 0 of MenACWY control vaccination. This sequence joins TRBV7-8 and TRBJ1-5; D call uncertain. CDR3 coding DNA: TGTGCCAGCAGCTTGGGTTGGGATATCGGTACGCATTTT. Translating it yields CASSLGWDIGTHF.